Listed here are 10 T cell receptor beta chains from one sample, sequenced in a study of blood T cell repertoires in COVID-19. Data came from immunoSEQ multiplex PCR; TCRdb stores just in-frame clones and leaves some out. The sample contains more than 95,000 clones, approximately 80% of which appear only once. The sequenced material came from peripheral blood. These receptors originate from a man aged 65 to 79 with acute or convalescent COVID-19.

The J gene is TRBJ2-6, the V gene TRBV7-9; 11 bases line up with TRBD1. Germline CDR1 is SEHNR and CDR2 is FQNEAQ (reference sequence). The CDR3 length is 16 residues. The V gene end was trimmed by 8 bases and the J gene end by 0 bases; junction bases not matched to a gene: 3. The CDR3 coding sequence is TGTGCCAGCGGGGGGACAGGGGGCTCTGGGGCCAACGTCCTGACTTTC. Translated, it gives CASGGTGGSGANVLTF.

This chain joins TRBV6-2 or TRBV6-3 and TRBJ2-5, with 10 bases identical to TRBD1. This CDR3 contains 17 residues. V lost 5 bases to trimming and J lost 1 base; unmatched junction nucleotides: 10. The germline CDR1 and CDR2 sequences are MNHEY and SVGEGT. The CDR3 region has the DNA TGTGCCAGCAGTCAGTCGTTGACAGGGGGCTTCCAAGAGACCCAGTACTTC. This gives the protein CASSQSLTGGFQETQYF.

The chain is built from TRBV27 and TRBJ2-1; possible D gene TRBD2, 5 bases. Germline V gene data show CDR1 as MNHEY and CDR2 as SMNVEV (reference sequence). The CDR3 runs to 14 residues. Trimming removed 7 bases at V and 7 bases at J, with 17 bases between. The CDR3 DNA reads as TGTGCCAGCATGAAGGGAGAGTGGACGAATGAGCAGTTCTTC. It yields the protein CASMKGEWTNEQFF.

V gene TRBV29-1 combines with J gene TRBJ2-3, with a weak D call TRBD1 (5 bases). The CDR3 extends over 15 amino acids. Germline V CDR1 and CDR2: SQVTM, ANQGSEA. Deletions cut 0 bases from V and 1 base from J, with 11 bases between. CDR3 nucleotide sequence: TGCAGCGTTGAAGAGGTGGCAGGGCGCACAGATACGCAGTATTTT. Its translation is CSVEEVAGRTDTQYF.

The chain has TRBV4-2 and TRBJ1-1, with D possibly matching TRBD1 (5 bases). The CDR3 consists of 15 residues. The V end was cut by 1 base, the J end by 6 bases, with 15 bases between. In germline, CDR1 is LGHNA, CDR2 YNFKEQ. CDR3 loop: CASSQGAGPDAEAFF. The CDR3 DNA reads TGTGCCAGCAGCCAAGGCGCGGGGCCGGACGCTGAAGCTTTCTTT.

The chain couples TRBV7-9 to TRBJ2-3; a possible D gene is TRBD1 (5 bases). V was clipped by 4 bases and J by 0 bases, with 11 bases between them. Germline V gene data show CDR1 as SEHNR and CDR2 as FQNEAQ (reference sequence). The CDR3 covers 15 residues. The chain's CDR3 is CASSSRTSSTDTQYF. In DNA, the CDR3 is TGTGCCAGCAGCTCCAGGACATCCAGCACAGATACGCAGTATTTT.

The chain employs TRBV19 and TRBJ1-1; TRBD1 agrees at 7 bases. This CDR3 region has 13 residues. CDR1 LNHDA and CDR2 SQIVND come from the germline V gene (reference sequence). The V segment lost 9 bases and the J segment 1 base; nucleotides outside the gene matches: 5. Here the CDR3 reads CASRTGGNTEAFF. The CDR3 DNA is TGTGCCAGCCGGACAGGCGGGAACACTGAAGCTTTCTTT.

The count of this clone is one. J is TRBJ1-2 and V is TRBV3-1 (or the pseudogene TRBV3-2); no clear D gene. The CDR3 extends over 13 amino acids. Germline CDR1 LGHDT, CDR2 YNNKEL (reference sequence). Between the trimmed V and J ends, which lost 5 bases and 4 bases, there was a span of 11 bases. CDR3 nucleotide sequence: TGTGCCAGCAGCGAACAACAGACCTATGGCTACACCTTC. This sequence encodes CASSEQQTYGYTF.

The rearrangement links TRBV24-1 to TRBJ2-1, with 8 bases fitting TRBD2. CDR1 and CDR2 from the germline V gene are KGHDR and SFDVKD. The CDR3 has 14 residues. The junction had 5 bases not matched to a gene; V was cut back by 4 bases and J by 7 bases. The CDR3 sequence is CATSETGGGNEQFF. The CDR3 DNA sequence: TGTGCCACCAGTGAGACCGGGGGGGGTAATGAGCAGTTCTTC.

The genes are TRBV4-2 and TRBJ2-1; TRBD1 agrees at 11 bases. CDR3 length: 15 residues. CDR1 LGHNA and CDR2 YNFKEQ come from the germline V gene. V shed 1 base, J shed 8 bases, and the junction held 4 bases outside the gene matches. The CDR3 region is CASSQGDRGWDEQFF. The DNA of the CDR3 is TGTGCCAGCAGCCAAGGGGACAGGGGGTGGGATGAGCAGTTCTTC.